This TCR beta chain was observed in a study of shared clonotypes between healthy human individuals. CDR1 is MDHEN, CDR2 SYDVKM, per germline. Losses at the gene ends were 10 bases for V and 2 bases for J; bases not matched to a gene: 3. The length of the CDR3 is 14 residues. Method: immunoSEQ multiplex PCR; TCRdb's copy keeps in-frame clones and lacks some. The data show about 2.3 million clones, with about 90% seen just once and 0.37% held by the top ten. Source material: naive CD4+ T cells from PBMCs. The subset here: CD45RA+ positively selected. The TCR comes from a man aged 18 to 30 in good health. Some clones in this sample may be carry-over from other donors' samples. The chain couples TRBV28 to TRBJ2-1; 12 bases agree with TRBD2. CDR3 loop: CAISSGRAYNEQFF. The CDR3 DNA reads TGTGCCATCTCTAGCGGGAGGGCCTACAATGAGCAGTTCTTC.